Listed below are T cell receptor beta chains from one sample, sequenced in a study of breast tumors, draining lymph nodes, adjacent tissues. TCRdb re-called the multiplex PCR reads through MiXCR, storing one row per CDR3 protein. Seen here are about 80,000 distinct CDR3 sequences, roughly a fifth observed once, and the top ten hold roughly 2.4%. Sequencing was performed on axillary lymph node tissue. Receptor source: a female donor with breast cancer. Some clones in this sample may be carry-over from other donors' samples. CDR3s include the opening cysteine and the closing phenylalanine or tryptophan. A D gene is named only where the DNA matches it firmly. Expanded clones get a size class; other rows say once, few or many, or leave the size out.

v_call: TRBV7-8; d_call: TRBD2; j_call: TRBJ2-1; clone_size: NA; cdr3_aa: CASSGTSGGRDEQFF; cdr3_nt: TGTGCCAGCAGCGGGACTAGCGGGGGCCGAGATGAGCAGTTCTTC
v_call: TRBV7-2; d_call: TRBD1; j_call: TRBJ2-5; clone_size: NA; cdr3_aa: CASSLRSPGAGQGTTQYF; cdr3_nt: TGTGCCAGCAGCTTAAGGTCACCAGGGGCGGGACAGGGGACGACCCAGTACTTC
v_call: TRBV11-3; d_call: NA; j_call: TRBJ2-7; clone_size: many; cdr3_aa: CASSLDHMGYYEQYF; cdr3_nt: TGTGCCAGCAGCTTAGACCACATGGGGTACTACGAGCAGTACTTC
v_call: TRBV19; d_call: NA; j_call: TRBJ1-5; clone_size: few; cdr3_aa: CASSGPGNQPQHF; cdr3_nt: TGTGCCAGTAGTGGTCCTGGGAATCAGCCCCAGCATTTT
v_call: TRBV19; d_call: NA; j_call: TRBJ2-1; clone_size: many; cdr3_aa: CASSIYGYSYNEQFF; cdr3_nt: TGTGCCAGTAGTATCTACGGTTACTCCTACAATGAGCAGTTCTTC
v_call: TRBV12-3/TRBV12-4; d_call: NA; j_call: TRBJ1-4; clone_size: many; cdr3_aa: CASSLEGEKLFF; cdr3_nt: TGTGCCAGCAGTTTAGAGGGGGAAAAACTGTTTTTT
v_call: TRBV5-1; d_call: TRBD2; j_call: TRBJ2-4; clone_size: few; cdr3_aa: CASSLEVAGAPLAKNIQYF; cdr3_nt: TGCGCCAGCAGCTTGGAAGTAGCGGGAGCCCCGCTGGCCAAAAACATTCAGTACTTC
v_call: TRBV7-2; d_call: NA; j_call: TRBJ1-2; clone_size: many; cdr3_aa: CASSLRAKNYGYTF; cdr3_nt: TGTGCCAGCAGCTTAAGGGCGAAAAACTATGGCTACACCTTC
v_call: TRBV29-1; d_call: NA; j_call: TRBJ2-1; clone_size: many; cdr3_aa: CSVIPPGNEQFF; cdr3_nt: TGCAGCGTTATCCCGCCGGGGAATGAGCAGTTCTTC
v_call: TRBV6-6; d_call: TRBD2; j_call: TRBJ2-3; clone_size: many; cdr3_aa: CASSYGGSSDTQYF; cdr3_nt: TGTGCCAGCAGTTACGGCGGGAGCTCAGATACGCAGTATTTT
v_call: TRBV5-4; d_call: TRBD2; j_call: TRBJ2-5; clone_size: many; cdr3_aa: CASSLKLAGEETQYF; cdr3_nt: TGTGCCAGCAGCTTGAAGCTAGCGGGAGAAGAGACCCAGTACTTC
v_call: TRBV12-3/TRBV12-4; d_call: NA; j_call: TRBJ2-1; clone_size: many; cdr3_aa: CASSLSAAAKFF; cdr3_nt: TGTGCCAGCAGTTTATCTGCGGCGGCTAAGTTCTTC
v_call: TRBV4-3; d_call: NA; j_call: TRBJ1-2; clone_size: many; cdr3_aa: CASSQAGQLAYTF; cdr3_nt: TGCGCCAGCAGCCAAGCGGGCCAACTTGCCTACACCTTC
v_call: TRBV9; d_call: TRBD2; j_call: TRBJ2-5; clone_size: NA; cdr3_aa: CASSVGTSGNQEAQYF; cdr3_nt: TGTGCCAGCAGCGTAGGGACTAGCGGGAATCAAGAGGCCCAGTACTTC
v_call: TRBV28; d_call: NA; j_call: TRBJ1-5; clone_size: NA; cdr3_aa: CASIPQGHEPQHF; cdr3_nt: TGTGCCAGCATACCACAGGGACACGAGCCCCAGCATTTT
v_call: TRBV30; d_call: TRBD2; j_call: TRBJ2-1; clone_size: NA; cdr3_aa: CAWSRGLAGTYNEQFF; cdr3_nt: TGTGCCTGGAGCCGGGGACTAGCGGGGACCTACAATGAGCAGTTCTTC
v_call: TRBV15; d_call: NA; j_call: TRBJ2-3; clone_size: NA; cdr3_aa: CATSMARDTQYF; cdr3_nt: TGTGCCACCAGCATGGCCCGGGATACGCAGTATTTT
v_call: TRBV6-1; d_call: TRBD1; j_call: TRBJ1-5; clone_size: many; cdr3_aa: CASSETGTNNQPQHF; cdr3_nt: TGTGCCAGCAGTGAGACAGGGACGAACAATCAGCCCCAGCATTTT
v_call: TRBV6-1; d_call: NA; j_call: TRBJ1-3; clone_size: NA; cdr3_aa: CASSGGVSGNTIYF; cdr3_nt: TGTGCCAGCAGTGGAGGGGTCTCTGGAAACACCATATATTTT
v_call: TRBV18; d_call: TRBD1; j_call: TRBJ2-7; clone_size: NA; cdr3_aa: CASSAGTVSYEQYF; cdr3_nt: TGTGCCAGCTCAGCCGGGACAGTCAGCTACGAGCAGTACTTC
v_call: TRBV4-1; d_call: NA; j_call: TRBJ2-1; clone_size: many; cdr3_aa: CASSQESWLGSYNEQFF; cdr3_nt: TGCGCCAGCAGCCAAGAATCGTGGCTAGGCTCCTACAATGAGCAGTTCTTC
v_call: TRBV29-1; d_call: NA; j_call: TRBJ2-7; clone_size: many; cdr3_aa: CSVGALGTGQYF; cdr3_nt: TGCAGCGTTGGGGCCCTGGGTACAGGGCAGTACTTC
v_call: TRBV7-2; d_call: NA; j_call: TRBJ2-1; clone_size: many; cdr3_aa: CASSLGPRKDEQFF; cdr3_nt: TGTGCCAGCAGCCTGGGACCGAGAAAAGATGAGCAGTTCTTC
v_call: TRBV4-2; d_call: NA; j_call: TRBJ2-5; clone_size: many; cdr3_aa: CASSQDFASQETQYF; cdr3_nt: TGTGCCAGCAGCCAAGATTTTGCTAGTCAAGAGACCCAGTACTTC
v_call: TRBV28; d_call: NA; j_call: TRBJ1-6; clone_size: few; cdr3_aa: CASSKPGSYNSPLHF; cdr3_nt: TGTGCCAGCAGTAAACCCGGCTCCTATAATTCACCCCTCCACTTT
v_call: TRBV2; d_call: TRBD1; j_call: TRBJ2-5; clone_size: many; cdr3_aa: CASKKGQGGETQYF; cdr3_nt: TGTGCCAGCAAGAAAGGACAGGGTGGGGAGACCCAGTACTTC
v_call: TRBV6-1; d_call: TRBD2; j_call: TRBJ2-3; clone_size: many; cdr3_aa: CASSEDRFSGLATDTQYF; cdr3_nt: TGTGCCAGCAGTGAGGATAGGTTCTCGGGACTAGCGACAGATACGCAGTATTTT
v_call: TRBV30; d_call: TRBD1; j_call: TRBJ2-7; clone_size: NA; cdr3_aa: CAWSVLGSGQGYEQYF; cdr3_nt: TGTGCCTGGAGTGTATTAGGATCGGGACAGGGCTACGAGCAGTACTTC
v_call: TRBV5-6; d_call: NA; j_call: TRBJ1-4; clone_size: many; cdr3_aa: CASSLDRVTNEKLFF; cdr3_nt: TGTGCCAGCAGCTTGGACAGGGTAACTAATGAAAAACTGTTTTTT
v_call: TRBV2; d_call: NA; j_call: TRBJ2-5; clone_size: many; cdr3_aa: CASKGRRSGETQYF; cdr3_nt: TGTGCCAGCAAGGGGCGAAGATCGGGGGAGACCCAGTACTTC
v_call: TRBV10-3; d_call: NA; j_call: TRBJ1-4; clone_size: many; cdr3_aa: CAISETRGTNEKLFF; cdr3_nt: TGTGCCATCAGTGAAACAAGGGGCACTAATGAAAAACTGTTTTTT
v_call: TRBV4-3; d_call: NA; j_call: TRBJ2-1; clone_size: many; cdr3_aa: CASSQDPYNEQFF; cdr3_nt: TGCGCCAGCAGCCAAGACCCATACAATGAGCAGTTCTTC
v_call: TRBV4-1; d_call: NA; j_call: TRBJ2-1; clone_size: few; cdr3_aa: CASSPPGARSSYNEQFF; cdr3_nt: TGCGCCAGCAGCCCCCCAGGAGCGAGGAGCTCCTACAATGAGCAGTTCTTC
v_call: TRBV6-5; d_call: TRBD1; j_call: TRBJ1-2; clone_size: many; cdr3_aa: CASRKSYRDREGDGYTF; cdr3_nt: TGTGCCAGCAGAAAATCGTACCGGGACAGGGAAGGAGATGGCTACACCTTC
v_call: TRBV19; d_call: TRBD1; j_call: TRBJ2-4; clone_size: NA; cdr3_aa: CASSTKDRVFKNIQYF; cdr3_nt: TGTGCCAGTAGTACCAAAGACAGGGTCTTCAAAAACATTCAGTACTTC
v_call: TRBV20-1; d_call: NA; j_call: TRBJ1-4; clone_size: many; cdr3_aa: CSAIGEKLFF; cdr3_nt: TGCAGTGCTATAGGGGAAAAACTGTTTTTT
v_call: TRBV27; d_call: TRBD2; j_call: TRBJ2-7; clone_size: many; cdr3_aa: CASGLGTSSYEQYF; cdr3_nt: TGTGCCAGCGGACTCGGGACTAGCTCCTACGAGCAGTACTTC
v_call: TRBV4-2; d_call: NA; j_call: TRBJ2-3; clone_size: many; cdr3_aa: CASSQDRGESTDTQYF; cdr3_nt: TGTGCCAGCAGCCAAGATCGAGGGGAGAGCACAGATACGCAGTATTTT
v_call: TRBV4-3; d_call: TRBD2; j_call: TRBJ2-1; clone_size: many; cdr3_aa: CASSQDWSSGNNEQFF; cdr3_nt: TGCGCCAGCAGCCAAGATTGGTCTAGCGGGAACAATGAGCAGTTCTTC
v_call: TRBV19; d_call: TRBD2; j_call: TRBJ2-3; clone_size: NA; cdr3_aa: CASSIGTSGTDTQYF; cdr3_nt: TGTGCCAGTAGTATAGGTACTAGCGGGACAGATACGCAGTATTTT
v_call: TRBV27; d_call: NA; j_call: TRBJ2-7; clone_size: NA; cdr3_aa: CASSFRSLEYEQYF; cdr3_nt: TGTGCCAGCAGTTTTAGGAGTCTGGAATACGAGCAGTACTTC